This T cell receptor (beta chain) comes out of a study of T cell repertoires in cytomegalovirus infection. Study information: The study used recently identified HLA-C-restricted and well-studied HLA-B-restricted CMV epitopes. Study outcomes and limitations: Dominating the ex vivo response were TCR beta clonotypes that were CMV-specific and HLA-C-restricted.

CDR3 length: 14 amino acids. Trimming at V came to 5 bases and at J to 4 bases, leaving 5 bases not matched to a gene. CDR1 is LGHNT, CDR2 FRNRAP, per germline. This clonotype was seen more than once but under ten times. The antigen is undetermined. One entry per CDR3 protein results from TCRdb running MiXCR on the reads. This table holds about 52,000 distinct CDR3 sequences, 20% found once. This TCR came from a human donor in good health (CMV status not recorded). Some clones in this sample may be carry-over from other donors' samples. The sequences come from CD8+ T cells from cultured PBMCs, collected from culture after CMV antigen stimulation. The V and J genes are TRBV12-5 and TRBJ2-3, with TRBD1 matching 8 bases. The CDR3 reads CASGPGQGADTQYF. CDR3 bases: TGTGCTAGTGGTCCCGGACAGGGAGCAGATACGCAGTATTTT. Variable domain in full (rest from reference TRBV12-5 and TRBJ2-3): DARVTQTPRHKVTEMGQEVTMRCQPILGHNTVFWYRQTMMQGLELLAYFRNRAPLDDSGMPKDRFSAEMPDATLATLKIQPSEPRDSAVYFCASGPGQGADTQYFGPGTRLTVL.